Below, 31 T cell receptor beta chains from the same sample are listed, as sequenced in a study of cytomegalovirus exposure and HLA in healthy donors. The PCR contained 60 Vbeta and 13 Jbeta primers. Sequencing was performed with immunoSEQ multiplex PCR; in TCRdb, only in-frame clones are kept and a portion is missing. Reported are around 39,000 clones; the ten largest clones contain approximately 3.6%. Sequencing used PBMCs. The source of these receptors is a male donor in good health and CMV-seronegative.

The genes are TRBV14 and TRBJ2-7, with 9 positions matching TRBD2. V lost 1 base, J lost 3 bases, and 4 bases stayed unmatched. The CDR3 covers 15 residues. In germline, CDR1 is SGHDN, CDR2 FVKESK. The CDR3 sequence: CASSQVPSGVYEQYF. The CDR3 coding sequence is TGTGCCAGCAGCCAAGTGCCTAGCGGGGTCTACGAGCAGTACTTC.

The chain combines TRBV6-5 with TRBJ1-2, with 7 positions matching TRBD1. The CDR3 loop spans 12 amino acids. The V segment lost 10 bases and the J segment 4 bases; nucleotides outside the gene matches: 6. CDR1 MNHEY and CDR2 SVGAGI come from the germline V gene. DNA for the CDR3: TGTGCCACCCTACAGGGGACCTATGGCTACACCTTC. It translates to CATLQGTYGYTF.

CDR3 amino acids: CASSLSRGYEQYF. The CDR3 DNA reads TGTGCCAGTAGCCTCTCCCGCGGGTACGAGCAGTACTTC. This chain joins TRBV19 and TRBJ2-7; D is possibly TRBD2 (5 bases). Trimming removed 6 bases from V and 4 bases from J, with 13 bases in between. Germline CDR1 is LNHDA and CDR2 is SQIVND (reference sequence). The CDR3 runs 13 residues.

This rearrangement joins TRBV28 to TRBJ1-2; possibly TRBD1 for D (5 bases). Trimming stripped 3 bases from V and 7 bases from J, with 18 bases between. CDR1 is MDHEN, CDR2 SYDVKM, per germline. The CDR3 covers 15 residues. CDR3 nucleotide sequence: TGTGCCAGCAGTTTCCCCCCCAGGGCGGACGGTGGCTACACCTTC. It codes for CASSFPPRADGGYTF.

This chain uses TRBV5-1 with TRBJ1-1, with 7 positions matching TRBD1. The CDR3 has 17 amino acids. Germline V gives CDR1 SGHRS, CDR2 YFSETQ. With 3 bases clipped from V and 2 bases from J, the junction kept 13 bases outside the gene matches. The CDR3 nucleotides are TGCGCCAGCAGCTCCCTTAGGACAGGTCAAGCTAACACTGAAGCTTTCTTT. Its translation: CASSSLRTGQANTEAFF.

The CDR3 protein is CASSAGGEATQYF. DNA of the CDR3: TGTGCCAGCAGCGCAGGAGGGGAAGCGACCCAGTACTTC. This chain joins TRBV9 and TRBJ2-5; D may be TRBD2 (6 bases). V was clipped by 3 bases and J by 7 bases, with 13 bases between them. Germline V gives CDR1 SGDLS, CDR2 YYNGEE. The CDR3 consists of 13 residues.

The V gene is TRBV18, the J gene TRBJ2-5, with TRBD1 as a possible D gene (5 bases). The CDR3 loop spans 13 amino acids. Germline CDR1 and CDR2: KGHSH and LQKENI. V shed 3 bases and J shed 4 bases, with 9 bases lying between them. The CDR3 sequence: CASSPGQRETQYF. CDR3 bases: TGTGCCAGCTCACCGGGGCAGCGAGAGACCCAGTACTTC.

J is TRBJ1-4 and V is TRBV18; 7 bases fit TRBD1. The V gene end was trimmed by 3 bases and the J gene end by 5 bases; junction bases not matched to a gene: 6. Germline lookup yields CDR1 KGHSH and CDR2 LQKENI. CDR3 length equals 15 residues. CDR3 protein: CASSPPGTANEKLFF. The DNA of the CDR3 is TGTGCCAGCTCACCTCCCGGGACAGCGAATGAAAAACTGTTTTTT.

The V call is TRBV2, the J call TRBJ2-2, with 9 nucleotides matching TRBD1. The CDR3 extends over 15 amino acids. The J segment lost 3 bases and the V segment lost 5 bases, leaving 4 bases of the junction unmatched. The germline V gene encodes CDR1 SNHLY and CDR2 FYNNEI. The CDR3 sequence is CASSRRQGDTGELFF. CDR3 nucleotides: TGTGCCAGCAGTCGTAGACAGGGGGACACCGGGGAGCTGTTTTTT.

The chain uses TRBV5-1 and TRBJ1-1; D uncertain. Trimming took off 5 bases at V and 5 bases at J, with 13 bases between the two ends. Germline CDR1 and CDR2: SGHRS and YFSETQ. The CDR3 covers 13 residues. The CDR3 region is CASSGGMETEAFF. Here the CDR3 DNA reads TGCGCCAGCAGTGGCGGGATGGAGACTGAAGCTTTCTTT. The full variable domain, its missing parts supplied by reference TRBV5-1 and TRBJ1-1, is KAGVTQTPRYLIKTRGQQVTLSCSPISGHRSVSWYQQTPGQGLQFLFEYFSETQRNKGNFPGRFSGRQFSNSRSEMNVSTLELGDSALYLCASSGGMETEAFFGQGTRLTVV.

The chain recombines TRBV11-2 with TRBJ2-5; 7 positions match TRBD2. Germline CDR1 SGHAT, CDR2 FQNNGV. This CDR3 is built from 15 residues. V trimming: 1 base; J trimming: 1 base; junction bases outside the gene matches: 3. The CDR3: CASSLVGRVQETQYF. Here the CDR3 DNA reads TGTGCCAGCAGCTTAGTGGGGAGGGTCCAAGAGACCCAGTACTTC.

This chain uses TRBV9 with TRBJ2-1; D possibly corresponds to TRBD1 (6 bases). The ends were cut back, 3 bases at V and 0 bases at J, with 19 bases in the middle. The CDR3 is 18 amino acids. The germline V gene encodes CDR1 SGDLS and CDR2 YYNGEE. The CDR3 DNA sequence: TGTGCCAGCAGCGGAGGGAACCTAGGGGGAAGCTCCTACAATGAGCAGTTCTTC. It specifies CASSGGNLGGSSYNEQFF.

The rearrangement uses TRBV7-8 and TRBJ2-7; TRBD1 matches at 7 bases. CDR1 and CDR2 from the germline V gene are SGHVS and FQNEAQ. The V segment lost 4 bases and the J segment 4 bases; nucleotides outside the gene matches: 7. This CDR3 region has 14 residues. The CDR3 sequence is CASSSRQGSYEQYF. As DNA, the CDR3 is TGTGCCAGCAGCTCGAGACAGGGTTCGTACGAGCAGTACTTC.

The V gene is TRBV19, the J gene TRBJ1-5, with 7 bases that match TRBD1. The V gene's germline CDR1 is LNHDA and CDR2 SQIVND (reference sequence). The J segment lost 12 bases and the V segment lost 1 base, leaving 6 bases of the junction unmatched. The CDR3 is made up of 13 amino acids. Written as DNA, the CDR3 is TGTGCCAGTAGTATAGTCTCGCAGGGGGGCCAGCATTTT. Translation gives CASSIVSQGGQHF.

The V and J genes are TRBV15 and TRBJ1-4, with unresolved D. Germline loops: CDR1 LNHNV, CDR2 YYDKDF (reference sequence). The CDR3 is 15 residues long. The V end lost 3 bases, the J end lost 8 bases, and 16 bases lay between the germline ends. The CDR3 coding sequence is TGTGCCACCAGCAGTGAGAGGGAGGGTTCGGAAAAACTGTTTTTT. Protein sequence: CATSSEREGSEKLFF.

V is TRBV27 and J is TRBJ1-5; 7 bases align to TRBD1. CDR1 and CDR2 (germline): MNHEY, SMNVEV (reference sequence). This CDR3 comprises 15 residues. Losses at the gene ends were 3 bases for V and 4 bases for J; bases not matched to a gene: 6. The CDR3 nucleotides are TGTGCCAGCAGTTTTGGCAGGGGGGAAAATCAGCCCCAGCATTTT. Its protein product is CASSFGRGENQPQHF.

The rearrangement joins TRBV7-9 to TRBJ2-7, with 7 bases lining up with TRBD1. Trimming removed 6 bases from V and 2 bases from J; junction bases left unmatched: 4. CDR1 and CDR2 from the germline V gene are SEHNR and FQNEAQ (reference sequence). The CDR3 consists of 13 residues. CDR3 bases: TGTGCCAGCAGGGGGCAGGGGGCCTACGAGCAGTACTTC. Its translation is CASRGQGAYEQYF.

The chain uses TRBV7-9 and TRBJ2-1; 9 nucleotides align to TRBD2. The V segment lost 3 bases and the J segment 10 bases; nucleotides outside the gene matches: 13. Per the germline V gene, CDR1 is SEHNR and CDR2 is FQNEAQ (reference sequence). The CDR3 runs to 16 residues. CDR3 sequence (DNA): TGTGCCAGCAGCTTTAATAGCGGGGGCGTGTCATGGGAGCAGTTCTTC. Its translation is CASSFNSGGVSWEQFF.

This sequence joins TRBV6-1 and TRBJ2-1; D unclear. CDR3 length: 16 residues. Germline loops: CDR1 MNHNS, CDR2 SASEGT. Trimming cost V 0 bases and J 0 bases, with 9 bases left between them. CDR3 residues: CASSEARSSSYNEQFF. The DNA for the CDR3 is TGTGCCAGCAGTGAAGCGCGGTCAAGCTCCTACAATGAGCAGTTCTTC.

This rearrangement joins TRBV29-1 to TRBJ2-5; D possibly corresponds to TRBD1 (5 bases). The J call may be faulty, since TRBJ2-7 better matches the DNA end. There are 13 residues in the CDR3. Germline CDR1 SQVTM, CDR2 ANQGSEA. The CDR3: CSVVSGDSYEQYF. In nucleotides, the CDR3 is TGCAGCGTTGTAAGTGGAGACAGTTACGAGCAGTACTTC.

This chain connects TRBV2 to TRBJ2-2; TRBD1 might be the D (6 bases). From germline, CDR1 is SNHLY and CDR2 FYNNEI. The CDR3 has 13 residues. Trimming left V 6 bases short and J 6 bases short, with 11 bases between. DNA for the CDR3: TGTGCCAGCAGGGACCAGGGGCCCGGGGAGCTGTTTTTT. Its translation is CASRDQGPGELFF.

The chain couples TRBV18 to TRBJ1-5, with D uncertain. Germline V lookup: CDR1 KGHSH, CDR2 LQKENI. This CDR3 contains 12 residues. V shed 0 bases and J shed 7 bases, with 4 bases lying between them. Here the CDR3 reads CASSPPMQPQHF. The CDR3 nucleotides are TGTGCCAGCTCACCACCTATGCAGCCCCAGCATTTT. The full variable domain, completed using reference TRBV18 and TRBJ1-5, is NAGVMQNPRHLVRRRGQEARLRCSPMKGHSHVYWYRQLPEEGLKFMVYLQKENIIDESGMPKERFSAEFPKEGPSILRIQQVVRGDSAAYFCASSPPMQPQHFGDGTRLSIL.

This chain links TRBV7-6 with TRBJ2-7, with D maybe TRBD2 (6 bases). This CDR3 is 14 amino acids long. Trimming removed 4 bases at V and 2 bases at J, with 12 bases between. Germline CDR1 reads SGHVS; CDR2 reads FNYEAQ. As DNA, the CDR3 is TGTGCCAGCAGCTCCCTGGGACTCCCCTACGAGCAGTACTTC. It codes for CASSSLGLPYEQYF.

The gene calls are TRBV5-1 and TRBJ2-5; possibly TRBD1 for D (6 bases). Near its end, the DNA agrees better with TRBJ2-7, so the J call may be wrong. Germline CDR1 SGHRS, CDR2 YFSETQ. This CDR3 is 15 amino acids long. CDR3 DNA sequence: TGCGCCAGCAGCTCCGGGACAAGCCATGCCTACGAGCAGTACTTC. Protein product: CASSSGTSHAYEQYF.

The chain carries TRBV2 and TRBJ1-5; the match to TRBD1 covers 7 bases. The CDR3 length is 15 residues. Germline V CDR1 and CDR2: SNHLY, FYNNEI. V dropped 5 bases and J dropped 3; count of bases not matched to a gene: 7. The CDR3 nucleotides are TGTGCCAGCAGTCCTGACAGGGCCTTCAATCAGCCCCAGCATTTT. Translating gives CASSPDRAFNQPQHF.

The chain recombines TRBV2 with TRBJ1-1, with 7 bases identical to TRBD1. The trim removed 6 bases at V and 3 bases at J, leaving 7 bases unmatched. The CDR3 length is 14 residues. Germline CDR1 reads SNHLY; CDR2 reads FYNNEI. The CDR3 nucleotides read TGTGCCAGCAGCGGAGAGGGGGCTTACACTGAAGCTTTCTTT. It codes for CASSGEGAYTEAFF.

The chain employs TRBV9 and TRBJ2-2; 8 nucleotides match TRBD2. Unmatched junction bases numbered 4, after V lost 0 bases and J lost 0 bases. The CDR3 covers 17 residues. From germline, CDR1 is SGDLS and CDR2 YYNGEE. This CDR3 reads CASSVVGGGPNTGELFF. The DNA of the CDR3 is TGTGCCAGCAGCGTAGTCGGGGGGGGGCCGAACACCGGGGAGCTGTTTTTT.

The CDR3 reads CASSHSSYEQYF. In DNA form, the CDR3 reads TGTGCCAGCAGCCACAGCTCCTACGAGCAGTACTTC. The gene calls are TRBV13 and TRBJ2-7; D gene uncertain. The CDR3 spans 12 residues. CDR1 and CDR2 from the germline V gene are PRHDT and FYEKMQ (reference sequence). Trimming cost V 5 bases and J 0 bases, with 5 bases left between them.

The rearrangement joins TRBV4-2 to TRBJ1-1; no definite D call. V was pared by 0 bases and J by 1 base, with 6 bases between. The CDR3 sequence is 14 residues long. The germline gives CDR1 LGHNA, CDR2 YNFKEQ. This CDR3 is CASSQDIRNTEAFF. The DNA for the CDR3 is TGTGCCAGCAGCCAAGATATTAGGAACACTGAAGCTTTCTTT.

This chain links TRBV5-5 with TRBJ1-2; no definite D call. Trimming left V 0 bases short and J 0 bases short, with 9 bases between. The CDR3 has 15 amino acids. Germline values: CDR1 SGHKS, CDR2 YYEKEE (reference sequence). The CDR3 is CASSLAEGANYGYTF. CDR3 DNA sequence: TGTGCCAGCAGCTTGGCCGAGGGAGCTAACTATGGCTACACCTTC.

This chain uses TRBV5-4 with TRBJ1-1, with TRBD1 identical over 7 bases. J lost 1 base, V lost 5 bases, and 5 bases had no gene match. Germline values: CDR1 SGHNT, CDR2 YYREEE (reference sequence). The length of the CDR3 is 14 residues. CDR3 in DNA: TGTGCCAGCAGGATCGGGACAGAGAACACTGAAGCTTTCTTT. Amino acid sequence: CASRIGTENTEAFF. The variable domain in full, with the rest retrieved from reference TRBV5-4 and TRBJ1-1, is ETGVTQSPTHLIKTRGQQVTLRCSSQSGHNTVSWYQQALGQGPQFIFQYYREEENGRGNFPPRFSGLQFPNYSSELNVNALELDDSALYLCASRIGTENTEAFFGQGTRLTVV.